This TCR beta chain was documented in a study of cytomegalovirus exposure and HLA in healthy donors. The wider study: There were 300 to 400 genotyped donors. Of these, roughly 84% fell in the genetic ancestry cluster associated with self-reported Caucasian donors.

Germline V CDR1 and CDR2: SEHNR, FQNEAQ (reference sequence). The CDR3 extends over 13 amino acids. Remarks on this clone: Antigen unknown.

Vbeta (60) and Jbeta (13) primers were used in the PCR. The method was immunoSEQ multiplex PCR; TCRdb's version includes in-frame clones alone and lacks a portion of them. The data hold approximately 190,000 clones, with approximately 70% observed a single time. Study-wide results and limits: The study listed roughly 160 cytomegalovirus-associated TCR beta chains. Most of the CMV-associated TCR beta chains (in a later analysis) appeared to be HLA-restricted. A later analysis reportedly found that, within productive TCRs, an Asian-associated ancestry cluster had fewer N-insertions than the mean observed across the approximately 670 donors.

The chain is built from TRBV7-9 and TRBJ2-5; no definite D call. The end of the DNA is better explained by TRBJ2-7, so the J call may be wrong. The sequence came from a man aged 40-49 years in good health and CMV-seropositive. Sequencing was carried out using PBMCs. DNA for the CDR3: TGTGCCAGCAGCTTAGGCTCTGTACTCGAGCAGTACTTC. Its translation: CASSLGSVLEQYF.